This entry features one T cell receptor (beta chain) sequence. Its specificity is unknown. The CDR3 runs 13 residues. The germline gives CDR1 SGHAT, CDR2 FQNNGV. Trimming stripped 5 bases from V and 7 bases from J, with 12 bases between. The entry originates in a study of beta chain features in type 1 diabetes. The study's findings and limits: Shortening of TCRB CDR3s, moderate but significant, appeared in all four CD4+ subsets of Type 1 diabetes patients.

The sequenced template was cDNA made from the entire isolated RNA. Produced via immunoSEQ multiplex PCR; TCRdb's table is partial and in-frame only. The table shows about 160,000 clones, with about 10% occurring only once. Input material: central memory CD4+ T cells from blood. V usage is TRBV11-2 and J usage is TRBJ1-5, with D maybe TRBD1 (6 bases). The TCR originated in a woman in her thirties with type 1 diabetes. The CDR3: CASSLGARQPQHF. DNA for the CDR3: TGTGCCAGCAGCCTGGGGGCGAGGCAGCCCCAGCATTTT.